This T cell receptor beta chain was profiled in a study of T cell responses to AZD1222 COVID-19 vaccine (dated by TCRdb to 2020 to 2022). About the full investigation: AZD1222 recipients with second doses at about 4 weeks or about 12 weeks were pooled, because spike-specific TCR depth and breadth did not differ between schedules. TCR sequencing covered 230 or so trial participants: nearly 210 given two doses of AZD1222 and approximately 26 given two doses of MenACWY control vaccine. Trial participants were enrolled by age into 18-55, 56-69 and 70-plus year subgroups, with approximately 150, 30 and 60 TCR-sequenced participants respectively. The study at large found these results: A significant rise in spike-specific TCR breadth and depth was observed after two AZD1222 doses relative to day 0 and relative to MenACWY recipients. Nearly half of unique spike-specific TCRs reportedly recognized epitopes outside regions mutated in the B.1.351 and B.1.1.7 variants. Conclusions about previously exposed vaccinees are limited because only six or seven AZD1222 recipients were SARS-CoV-2 seropositive at baseline. No day 14 peak-response samples were available, so repertoires were characterized only after the peak T cell response. Participants were mostly white British and included more females than males, and it was suggested by the authors that clonal diversity may have been underestimated. The 56-69-year group was small, and its depth increase did not reach significance, likely because of low power. The whole spike protein was spanned by vaccine-associated CD4 TCRs, and dominant responses were seen in regions 160-218 and 743-854.

The time point label for this specimen denotes: baseline before first vaccination. Vaccinee samples were obtained from the UK trials COV001 and COV002, which included a single-blind randomized controlled phase 2/3 trial of AZD1222 (ChAdOx1 nCoV-19) in healthy adults. For TCRbeta chain sequencing, PBMC samples from trial participants were taken at day 0 and at day 28 after the second dose. The CDR3 regions of human TCRbeta chains were analyzed by immunosequencing. As for the authors' bioinformatics: TCRs in the repertoires were compared against a reference library of SARS-CoV-2-specific TCRs that had been generated with the MIRA antigen-specificity platform. Breadth was defined as the fraction of unique TCRs that were SARS-CoV-2-associated, and depth was defined as the fraction of total T cells that were SARS-CoV-2-associated. Using the MIRA data, every spike-specific TCR was mapped to the spike region that the TCR reacted to and assigned to either a CD4 or a CD8 class. Log10-transformed breadth and depth values were compared by one-way ANOVA with Sidak's multiple comparisons tests. Sourced from immuneACCESS, this table was stored by TCRdb with only in-frame sequences that have V and J called. A share of the clones is absent; for the studies checked, an unresolved V gene accounts for under half, and the remainder has no known explanation. V and J calls and clone size are as listed in that table; D and trimming were resolved from the DNA. For this sample the table gives 100,000 to 130,000 clones, of which about 93% were detected only once. 20% to 25% of the sample belongs to the ten largest clones.

Concerning this clone itself: Its recognized antigen is unknown. No base quality values were provided; no much bigger clone lies one nucleotide off.

V was cut back by 7 bases and J by 4 bases, leaving a gap of 13 bases between them. Taken from the germline V gene (reference sequence), the CDR1 and CDR2 loops are MNHEY and SMNVEV. Spanning cysteine to phenylalanine, the CDR3 consists of 13 amino acids. Only the CDR3 DNA is retained, 39 bases long and in frame from the first base. The sequence came from an adult in good health. The chain is assembled from TRBV27 and TRBJ1-2; no confident D gene assignment can be made. Source: peripheral blood, taken on day 0 of AZD1222 vaccination. This receptor has the CDR3 CASTRGGGYGYTF. The nucleotide sequence reads TGTGCCAGCACCCGCGGCGGCGGCTATGGCTACACCTTC.